Below, 26 T cell receptor beta chains from the same sample are listed, as sequenced in a study of CXCR3-negative and CXCR3-positive naive CD8 T cells (dated by TCRdb to the late 2010s). The data were produced on a NextSeq 550. The Human TCR Profiling Kit (MiLaboratory) was used to make UMI-labeled 5' RACE TRB cDNA libraries. Through TCRdb reprocessing, the reads give one entry per CDR3 protein sequence; DNA is omitted. This sample's table contains fewer than 80,000 distinct CDR3 sequences. The ten largest make up roughly 1.5% of the sample. Material for sequencing was naive CXCR3- CD8+ T cells from blood. In light of the paper, this sample's cell subset or site label describes: CD45RO-CCR7+CD27+CD95- naive CD8+ T cells lacking CXCR3 (TNR3-). These receptors all come from a human donor in good health. Some clones in this sample may be carry-over from other donors' samples.

This chain uses TRBV29-1 with TRBJ1-1; as DNA is missing, the TRBD1 call by TCRdb cannot be tested. The germline CDR1 and CDR2 sequences are SQVTM and ANQGSEA. The CDR3 is 14 amino acids. This CDR3 reads CSVDGGSVNTEAFF.

The rearrangement links TRBV3-1 to TRBJ2-1. The germline V gene encodes CDR1 LGHDT and CDR2 YNNKEL (reference sequence). This CDR3 is 13 amino acids long. CDR3 loop: CASSPESSGEQFF.

This chain links TRBV4-3 with TRBJ2-1. The CDR3 has 15 amino acids. The germline V gene encodes CDR1 LGHNA and CDR2 YSLEER. The CDR3 region is CASSQDNSGNGEQFF.

This chain's CDR3 is CASTETGDGYTF. The J gene is TRBJ1-2, the V gene TRBV6-5; without DNA, the TCRdb call of TRBD1 cannot be checked. From germline, CDR1 is MNHEY and CDR2 SVGAGI. The CDR3 sequence is 12 residues long.

J is TRBJ1-1 and V is TRBV7-9. Germline CDR1 reads SEHNR; CDR2 reads FQNEAQ (reference sequence). The CDR3 spans 13 residues. The CDR3 loop is CASSRGLDTEAFF.

The chain links TRBV28 to TRBJ2-1; absent DNA, TCRdb's TRBD2 call cannot be checked. There are 15 residues in the CDR3. The germline V gene has CDR1 MDHEN and CDR2 SYDVKM. This chain's CDR3 is CASNPPGGRPDEQFF.

The chain has TRBV10-3 and TRBJ1-1. Germline loops: CDR1 ENHRY, CDR2 SYGVKD. The CDR3 consists of 14 residues. This CDR3 is CAISDRLGNTEAFF.

The V and J genes are TRBV29-1 and TRBJ1-2; the TCRdb call, TRBD1, lacks DNA for checking. The CDR3 contains 15 residues. Germline V gives CDR1 SQVTM, CDR2 ANQGSEA. The CDR3 sequence: CSVELRTGTTYGYTF.

The chain couples TRBV7-8 to TRBJ2-4; no DNA is available, so the TRBD2 call from TCRdb remains unchecked. CDR1 and CDR2 from the germline V gene are SGHVS and FQNEAQ. The CDR3 has 14 residues. This CDR3 is CASSSSSGANIQYF.

This rearrangement joins TRBV29-1 to TRBJ1-1; TCRdb reports TRBD1, a call that lacks DNA to check it against. The CDR3 has 13 amino acids. Looked up from germline, CDR1 is SQVTM and CDR2 is ANQGSEA. CDR3 region: CSATTGVNTEAFF. The full variable domain, its missing parts supplied by reference TRBV29-1 and TRBJ1-1, is SAVISQKPSRDICQRGTSLTIQCQVDSQVTMMFWYRQQPGQSLTLIATANQGSEATYESGFVIDKFPISRPNLTFSTLTVSNMSPEDSSIYLCSATTGVNTEAFFGQGTRLTVV.

The chain uses TRBV5-1 and TRBJ2-7; TCRdb's D call, TRBD1, is unchecked because there is no DNA. The length of the CDR3 is 14 residues. CDR1 is SGHRS, CDR2 YFSETQ, per germline. CDR3 loop: CASSPDRVGYEQYF.

The rearrangement joins TRBV20-1 to TRBJ2-5; TCRdb names TRBD2, which stays unverified in the absence of DNA. The CDR3 runs 14 residues. Germline CDR1 DFQATT, CDR2 SNEGSKA (reference sequence). This CDR3 reads CSARSAGVGETQYF.

This rearrangement joins TRBV28 to TRBJ2-5; there is no DNA to check the TCRdb D call of TRBD2. The CDR3 is made up of 15 amino acids. The germline gives CDR1 MDHEN, CDR2 SYDVKM. The CDR3 sequence is CASSFLAGRRETQYF.

This chain connects TRBV7-9 to TRBJ2-1; there is no DNA to check the TCRdb D call of TRBD1. From germline, CDR1 is SEHNR and CDR2 FQNEAQ (reference sequence). This CDR3 has 17 residues. The CDR3 is CASSPNEPGQGTNEQFF.

The rearrangement joins TRBV29-1 to TRBJ2-7; TCRdb indicates TRBD1, and absent DNA this call remains unverified. CDR1 is SQVTM and CDR2 is ANQGSEA in the germline V gene. This CDR3 spans 13 amino acids. The CDR3: CSVEAETGYEQYF.

The CDR3 region is CASSLVGERYEQYF. This chain connects TRBV28 to TRBJ2-7. This CDR3 is built from 14 residues. Germline CDR1 is MDHEN and CDR2 is SYDVKM.

V is TRBV28 and J is TRBJ2-1; TCRdb's assignment of TRBD2 cannot be checked, as there is no DNA. This CDR3 has 15 amino acids. Germline V gene lookup returns CDR1 MDHEN and CDR2 SYDVKM. The CDR3: CASSSISGGWYEQFF.

This chain uses TRBV12-3 or TRBV12-4 with TRBJ2-7; TCRdb reports TRBD2, a call that lacks DNA to check it against. The CDR3 length is 13 residues. Here the CDR3 reads CASSWGLEEEQYF.

The CDR3 reads CASSYLTGTTEAFF. The chain carries TRBV7-2 and TRBJ1-1; TCRdb proposes TRBD1, but this gene call is untestable without DNA. The CDR3 runs 14 residues. Germline V CDR1 and CDR2: SGHTA, FQGNSA.

V gene TRBV20-1 combines with J gene TRBJ2-7. The germline CDR1 and CDR2 sequences are DFQATT and SNEGSKA (reference sequence). The CDR3 has 13 residues. The CDR3 sequence: CSASSGDSYEQYF.

The rearrangement links TRBV9 to TRBJ2-2; TCRdb returns TRBD2, unconfirmable since there is no DNA. Per germline, CDR1 SGDLS and CDR2 YYNGEE. This CDR3 is built from 17 residues. CDR3 residues: CASTHPAGGLDTGELFF.

The chain carries TRBV12-3 or TRBV12-4 and TRBJ1-2; TCRdb's assignment of TRBD1 cannot be checked, as there is no DNA. The CDR3 spans 15 residues. CDR3 in amino acids: CASNHDRGDLWGYTF.

This chain connects TRBV28 to TRBJ2-7; TCRdb reports TRBD1, a call that lacks DNA to check it against. The CDR3 runs to 16 residues. Germline V gives CDR1 MDHEN, CDR2 SYDVKM. CDR3 sequence: CASSPVGGGGRYEQYF.

This chain links TRBV14 with TRBJ1-6; TCRdb reports TRBD1, a call that lacks DNA to check it against. The V gene's germline CDR1 is SGHDN and CDR2 FVKESK. This CDR3 spans 16 amino acids. The CDR3 reads CASSQGAENPGSPLHF.

The chain recombines TRBV12-5 with TRBJ1-2; without DNA, the TCRdb call of TRBD1 cannot be checked. This CDR3 spans 14 amino acids. Germline V CDR1 and CDR2: LGHNT, FRNRAP. CDR3 loop: CASGPPTPLYGYTF.

The chain couples TRBV9 to TRBJ1-2. This CDR3 has 15 amino acids. The germline V gene has CDR1 SGDLS and CDR2 YYNGEE. The CDR3 reads CASSVVDRDIGGYTF.